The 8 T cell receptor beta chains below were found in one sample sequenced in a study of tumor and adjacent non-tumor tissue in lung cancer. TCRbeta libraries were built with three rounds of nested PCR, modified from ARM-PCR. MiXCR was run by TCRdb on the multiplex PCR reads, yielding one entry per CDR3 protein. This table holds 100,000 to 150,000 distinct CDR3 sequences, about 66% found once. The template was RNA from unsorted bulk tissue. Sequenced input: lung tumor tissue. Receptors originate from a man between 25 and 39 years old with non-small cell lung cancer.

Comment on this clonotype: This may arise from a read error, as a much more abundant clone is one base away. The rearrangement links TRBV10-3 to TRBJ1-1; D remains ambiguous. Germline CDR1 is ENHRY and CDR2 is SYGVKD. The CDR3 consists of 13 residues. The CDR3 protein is CTISDPTGSQAFF. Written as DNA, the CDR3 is TGTACCATCAGTGACCCCACCGGCTCTCAAGCTTTCTTT.

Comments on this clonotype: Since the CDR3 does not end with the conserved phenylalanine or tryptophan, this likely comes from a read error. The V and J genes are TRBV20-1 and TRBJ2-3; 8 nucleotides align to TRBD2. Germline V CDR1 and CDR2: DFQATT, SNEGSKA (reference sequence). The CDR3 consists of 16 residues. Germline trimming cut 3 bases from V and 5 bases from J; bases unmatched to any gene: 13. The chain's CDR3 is CSASPPVSGAGDTQYY. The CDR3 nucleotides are TGCAGTGCTAGTCCCCCCGTTAGCGGGGCAGGAGATACGCAGTATTAT.

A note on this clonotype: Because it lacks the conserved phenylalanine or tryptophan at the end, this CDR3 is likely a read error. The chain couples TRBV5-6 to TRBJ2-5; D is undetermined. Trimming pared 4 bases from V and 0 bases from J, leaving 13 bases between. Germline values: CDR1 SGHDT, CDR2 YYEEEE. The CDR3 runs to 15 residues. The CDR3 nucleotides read TGTGCCAGCAGCACACCGACTCCGTACCAAGAGACCCAGTACGTC. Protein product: CASSTPTPYQETQYV.

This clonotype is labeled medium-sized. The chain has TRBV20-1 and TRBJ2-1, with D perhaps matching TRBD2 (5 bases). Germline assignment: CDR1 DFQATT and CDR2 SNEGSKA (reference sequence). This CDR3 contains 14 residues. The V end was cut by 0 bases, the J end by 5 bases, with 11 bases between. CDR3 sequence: CSARDLGGHNEQFF. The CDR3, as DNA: TGCAGTGCTAGAGATCTAGGAGGCCACAATGAGCAGTTCTTC.

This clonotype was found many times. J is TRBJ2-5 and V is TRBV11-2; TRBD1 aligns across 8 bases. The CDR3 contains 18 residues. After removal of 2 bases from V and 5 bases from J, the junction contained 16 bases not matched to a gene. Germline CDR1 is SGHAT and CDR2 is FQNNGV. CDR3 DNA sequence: TGTGCCAGCAGCTTACCTCCTTGGACAGGGACCGGTTTTGAGACCCAGTACTTC. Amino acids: CASSLPPWTGTGFETQYF.

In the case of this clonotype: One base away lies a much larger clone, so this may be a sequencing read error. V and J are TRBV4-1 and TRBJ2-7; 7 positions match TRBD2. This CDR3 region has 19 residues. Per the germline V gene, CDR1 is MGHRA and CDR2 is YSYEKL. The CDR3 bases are TGCGCCAGCAACCAAGATTCGATTGAGCGGGGCCTGAGCTCCTACGAGCAGTACTTC. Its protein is CASNQDSIERGLSSYEQYF.

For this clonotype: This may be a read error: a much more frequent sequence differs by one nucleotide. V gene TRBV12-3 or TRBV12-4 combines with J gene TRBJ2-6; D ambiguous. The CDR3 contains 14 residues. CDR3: CARSLRAGANVLTF. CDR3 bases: TGTGCCAGGAGTTTACGGGCCGGGGCCAACGTCCTGACTTTC.

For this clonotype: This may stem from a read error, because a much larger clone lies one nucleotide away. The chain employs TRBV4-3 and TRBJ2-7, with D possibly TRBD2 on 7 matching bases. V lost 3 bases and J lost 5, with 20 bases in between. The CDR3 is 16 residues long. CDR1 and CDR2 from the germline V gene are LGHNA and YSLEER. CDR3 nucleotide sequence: TGCGCCAGCAGCCATGAACTCGGACGGGGGGCAGACGAGCAGTACTTC. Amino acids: CASSHELGRGADEQYF.